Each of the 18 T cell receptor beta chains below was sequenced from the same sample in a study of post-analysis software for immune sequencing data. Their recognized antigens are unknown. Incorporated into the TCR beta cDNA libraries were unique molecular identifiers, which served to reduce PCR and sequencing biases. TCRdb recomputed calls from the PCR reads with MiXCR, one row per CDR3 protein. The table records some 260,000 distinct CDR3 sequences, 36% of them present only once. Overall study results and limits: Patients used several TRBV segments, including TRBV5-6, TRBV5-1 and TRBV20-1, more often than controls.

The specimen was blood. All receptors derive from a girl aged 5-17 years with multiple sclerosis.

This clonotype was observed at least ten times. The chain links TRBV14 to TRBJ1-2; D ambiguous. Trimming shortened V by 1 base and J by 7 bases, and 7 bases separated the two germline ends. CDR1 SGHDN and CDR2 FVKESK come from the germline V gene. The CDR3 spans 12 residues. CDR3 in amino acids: CASSQASFGYTF. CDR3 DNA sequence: TGTGCCAGCAGCCAAGCGTCATTTGGCTACACCTTC.

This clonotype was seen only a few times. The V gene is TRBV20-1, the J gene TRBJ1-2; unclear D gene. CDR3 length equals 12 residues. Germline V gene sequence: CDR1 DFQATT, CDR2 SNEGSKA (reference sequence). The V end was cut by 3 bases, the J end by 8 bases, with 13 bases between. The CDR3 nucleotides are TGCAGTGCTAGTCAGGCCGCTAGAGGCTACACCTTC. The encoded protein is CSASQAARGYTF.

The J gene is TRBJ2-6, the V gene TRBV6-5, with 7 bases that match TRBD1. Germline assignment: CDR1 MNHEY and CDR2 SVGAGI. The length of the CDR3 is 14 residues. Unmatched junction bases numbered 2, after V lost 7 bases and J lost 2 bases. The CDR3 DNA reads TGTGCCAGCAAAGGGGGCGCTGGGGCCAACGTCCTGACTTTC. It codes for CASKGGAGANVLTF.

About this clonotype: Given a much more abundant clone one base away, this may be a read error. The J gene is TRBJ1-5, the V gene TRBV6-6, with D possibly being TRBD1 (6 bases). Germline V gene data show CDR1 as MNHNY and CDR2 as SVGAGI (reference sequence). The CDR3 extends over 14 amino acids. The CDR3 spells CAGSYRAPEQPQHF. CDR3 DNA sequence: TGTGCCGGCAGTTACAGGGCACCGGAGCAGCCCCAGCATTTT.

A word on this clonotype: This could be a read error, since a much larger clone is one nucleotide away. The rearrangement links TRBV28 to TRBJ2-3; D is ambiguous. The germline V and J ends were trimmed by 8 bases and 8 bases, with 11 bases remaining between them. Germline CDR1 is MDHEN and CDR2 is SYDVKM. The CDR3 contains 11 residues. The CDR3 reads CASDQGSTQYF. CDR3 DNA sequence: TGTGCCAGCGACCAAGGAAGTACGCAGTATTTT.

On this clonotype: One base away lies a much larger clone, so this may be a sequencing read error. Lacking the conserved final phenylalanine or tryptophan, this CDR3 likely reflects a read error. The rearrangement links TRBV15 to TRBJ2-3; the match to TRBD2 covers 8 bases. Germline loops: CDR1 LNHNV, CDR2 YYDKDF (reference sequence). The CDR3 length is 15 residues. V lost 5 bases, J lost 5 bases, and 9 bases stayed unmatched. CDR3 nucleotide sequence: TGTGCCACCAGCGTCTCTAGCGGGCTTGAAGATACGCAGTATGTT. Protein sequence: CATSVSSGLEDTQYV.

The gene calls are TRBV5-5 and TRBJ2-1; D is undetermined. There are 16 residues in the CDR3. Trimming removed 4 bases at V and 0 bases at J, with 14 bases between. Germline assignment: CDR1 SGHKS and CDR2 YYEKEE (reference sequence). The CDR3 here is CASSGPVHSSYNEQFF. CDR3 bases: TGTGCCAGCAGCGGGCCGGTCCATAGCTCCTACAATGAGCAGTTCTTC. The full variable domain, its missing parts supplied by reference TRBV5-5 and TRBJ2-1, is DAGVTQSPTHLIKTRGQQVTLRCSPISGHKSVSWYQQVLGQGPQFIFQYYEKEERGRGNFPDRFSARQFPNYSSELNVNALLLGDSALYLCASSGPVHSSYNEQFFGPGTRLTVL.

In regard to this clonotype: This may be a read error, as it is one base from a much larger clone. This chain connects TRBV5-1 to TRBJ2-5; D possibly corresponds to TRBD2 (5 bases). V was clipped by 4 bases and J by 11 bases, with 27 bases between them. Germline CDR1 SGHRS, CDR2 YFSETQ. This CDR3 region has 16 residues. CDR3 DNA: TGCGCCAGCAGCCCTACATATAGCGCCCTCGGCAATGAGCAGTACTTC. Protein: CASSPTYSALGNEQYF.

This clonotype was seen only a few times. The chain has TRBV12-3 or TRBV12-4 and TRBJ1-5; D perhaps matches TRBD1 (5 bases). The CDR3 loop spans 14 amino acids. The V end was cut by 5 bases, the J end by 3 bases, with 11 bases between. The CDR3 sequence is CASSPEGANQPQHF. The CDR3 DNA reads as TGTGCCAGCAGTCCCGAAGGGGCCAATCAGCCCCAGCATTTT.

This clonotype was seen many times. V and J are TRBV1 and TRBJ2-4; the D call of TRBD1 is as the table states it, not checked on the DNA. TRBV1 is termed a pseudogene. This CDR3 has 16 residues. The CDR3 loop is CTSSQTGVSDKNIQYF. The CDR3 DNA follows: TGCACCAGCAGCCAAACAGGGGTGTCGGACAAAAACATTCAGTACTTC.

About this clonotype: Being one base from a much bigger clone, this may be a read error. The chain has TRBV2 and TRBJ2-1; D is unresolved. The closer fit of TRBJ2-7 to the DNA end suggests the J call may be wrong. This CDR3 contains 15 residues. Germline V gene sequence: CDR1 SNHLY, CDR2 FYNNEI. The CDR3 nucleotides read TGTGCCAGCAGGACCACAACAACCTCCTACAATGAGCAGTACTTC. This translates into CASRTTTTSYNEQYF.

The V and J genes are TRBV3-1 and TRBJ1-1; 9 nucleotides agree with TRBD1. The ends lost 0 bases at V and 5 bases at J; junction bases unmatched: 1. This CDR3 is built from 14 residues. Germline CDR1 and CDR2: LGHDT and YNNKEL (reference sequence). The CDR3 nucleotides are TGTGCCAGCAGCCAAGAGGGACAGGGTACTGAAGCTTTCTTT. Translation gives CASSQEGQGTEAFF.

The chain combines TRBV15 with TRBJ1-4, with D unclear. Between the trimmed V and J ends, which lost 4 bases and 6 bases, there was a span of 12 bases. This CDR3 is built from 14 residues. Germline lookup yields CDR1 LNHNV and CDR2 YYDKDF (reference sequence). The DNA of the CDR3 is TGTGCCACCAGCAAACAGAGGAATCATGAAAAACTGTTTTTT. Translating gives CATSKQRNHEKLFF.

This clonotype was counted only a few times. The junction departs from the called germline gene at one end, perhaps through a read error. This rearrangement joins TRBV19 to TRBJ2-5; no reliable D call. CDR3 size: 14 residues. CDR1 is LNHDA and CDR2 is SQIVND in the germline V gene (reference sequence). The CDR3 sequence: CASSSIDIQEAQYF. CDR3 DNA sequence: TGTGCCAGTAGTTCTATAGACATCCAAGAGGCCCAGTACTTC.

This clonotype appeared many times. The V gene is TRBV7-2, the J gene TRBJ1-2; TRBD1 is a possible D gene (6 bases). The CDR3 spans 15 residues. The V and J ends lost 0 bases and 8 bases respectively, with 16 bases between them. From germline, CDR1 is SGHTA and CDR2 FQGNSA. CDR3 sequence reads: CASSLATTGLGGYTF. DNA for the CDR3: TGTGCCAGCAGCTTAGCCACAACAGGGTTGGGCGGCTACACCTTC.

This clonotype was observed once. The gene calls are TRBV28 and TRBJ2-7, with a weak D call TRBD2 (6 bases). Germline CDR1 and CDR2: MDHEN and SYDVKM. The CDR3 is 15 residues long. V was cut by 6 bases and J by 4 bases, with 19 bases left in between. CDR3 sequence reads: CASSQPRRGAYEQYF. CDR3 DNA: TGTGCCAGCAGCCAACCCAGGAGGGGCGCGTACGAGCAGTACTTC.

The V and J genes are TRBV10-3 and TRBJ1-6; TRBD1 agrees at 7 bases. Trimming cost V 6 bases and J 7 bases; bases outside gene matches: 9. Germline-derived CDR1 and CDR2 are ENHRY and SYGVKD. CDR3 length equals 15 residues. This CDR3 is CAIRKDRTSNSPLHF. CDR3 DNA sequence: TGTGCCATCAGGAAGGACAGGACCTCAAATTCACCCCTCCACTTT.

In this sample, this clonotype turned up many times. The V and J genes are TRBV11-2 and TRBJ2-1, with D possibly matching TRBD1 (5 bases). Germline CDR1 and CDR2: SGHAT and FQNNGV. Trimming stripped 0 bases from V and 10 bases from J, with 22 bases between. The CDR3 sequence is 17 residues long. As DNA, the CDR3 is TGTGCCAGCAGCTTAGAAAGGGGAAGGTTGGCCGGTGGAGAGCAGTTCTTC. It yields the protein CASSLERGRLAGGEQFF. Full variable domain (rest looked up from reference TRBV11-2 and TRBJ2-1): EAGVAQSPRYKIIEKRQSVAFWCNPISGHATLYWYQQILGQGPKLLIQFQNNGVVDDSQLPKDRFSAERLKGVDSTLKIQPAKLEDSAVYLCASSLERGRLAGGEQFFGPGTRLTVL.